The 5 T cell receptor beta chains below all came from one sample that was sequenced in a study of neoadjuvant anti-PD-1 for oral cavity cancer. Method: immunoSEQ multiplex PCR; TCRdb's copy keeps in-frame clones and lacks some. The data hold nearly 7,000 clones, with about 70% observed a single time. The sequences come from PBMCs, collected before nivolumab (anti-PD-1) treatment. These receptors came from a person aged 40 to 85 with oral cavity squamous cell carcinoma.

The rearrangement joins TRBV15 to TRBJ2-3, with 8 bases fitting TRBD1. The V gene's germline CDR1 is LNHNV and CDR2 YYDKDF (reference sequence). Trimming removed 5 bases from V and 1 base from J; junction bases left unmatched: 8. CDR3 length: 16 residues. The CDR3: CATSSPPGQGTDTQYF. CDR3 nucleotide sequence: TGTGCCACCAGCTCCCCCCCGGGACAGGGCACAGATACGCAGTATTTT.

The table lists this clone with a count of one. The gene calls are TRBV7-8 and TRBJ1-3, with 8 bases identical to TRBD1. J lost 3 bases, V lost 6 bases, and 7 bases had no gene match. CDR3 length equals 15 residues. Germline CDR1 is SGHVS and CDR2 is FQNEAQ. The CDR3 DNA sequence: TGTGCCAGCAGTCCTCAGGGGGCTGGTGGAAACACCATATATTTT. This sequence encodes CASSPQGAGGNTIYF.

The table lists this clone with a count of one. CDR3 protein: CASSRSDGFNYGYTF. For the CDR3, the DNA is TGTGCCAGCAGTCGCTCGGACGGATTTAACTATGGCTACACCTTC. This rearrangement joins TRBV7-9 to TRBJ1-2; unclear D gene. Germline V gene data show CDR1 as SEHNR and CDR2 as FQNEAQ (reference sequence). The CDR3 consists of 15 residues. The ends were cut back, 6 bases at V and 1 base at J, with 15 bases in the middle.

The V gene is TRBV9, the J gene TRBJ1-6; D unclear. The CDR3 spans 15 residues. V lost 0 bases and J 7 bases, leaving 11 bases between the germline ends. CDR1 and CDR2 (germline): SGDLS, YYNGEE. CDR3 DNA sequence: TGTGCCAGCAGCGTAGATGCGGGTATGAATTCACCCCTCCACTTT. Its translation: CASSVDAGMNSPLHF.

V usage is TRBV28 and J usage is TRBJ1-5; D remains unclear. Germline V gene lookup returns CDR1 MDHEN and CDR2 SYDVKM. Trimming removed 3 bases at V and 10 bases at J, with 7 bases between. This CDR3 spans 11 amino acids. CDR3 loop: CASSFLPPQHF. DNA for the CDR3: TGTGCCAGCAGTTTCTTGCCTCCCCAGCATTTT.